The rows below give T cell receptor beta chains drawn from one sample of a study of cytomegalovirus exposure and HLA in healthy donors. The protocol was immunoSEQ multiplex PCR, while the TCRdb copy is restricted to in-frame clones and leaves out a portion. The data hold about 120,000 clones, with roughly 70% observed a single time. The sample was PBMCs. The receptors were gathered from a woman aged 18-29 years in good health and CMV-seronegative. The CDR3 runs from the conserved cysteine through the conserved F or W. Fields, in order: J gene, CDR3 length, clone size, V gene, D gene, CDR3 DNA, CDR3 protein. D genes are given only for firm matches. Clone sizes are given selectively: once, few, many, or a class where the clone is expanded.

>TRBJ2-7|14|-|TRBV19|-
TGTGCCAGTAGTATTATGGGGGACAACTACGAGCAGTACTTC
CASSIMGDNYEQYF
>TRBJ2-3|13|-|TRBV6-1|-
TGTGCCACGCGGGGCAGAAGCACAGATACGCAGTATTTT
CATRGRSTDTQYF
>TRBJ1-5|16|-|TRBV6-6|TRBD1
TGTGCCAGCAGGTCGGGACAGGAGATTAGCAATCAGCCCCAGCATTTT
CASRSGQEISNQPQHF
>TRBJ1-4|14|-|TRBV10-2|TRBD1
TGCGCCAGCAGTGGCCCCGGACAGGCCAGAAAACTGTTTTTT
CASSGPGQARKLFF
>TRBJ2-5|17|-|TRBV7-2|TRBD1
TGTGCCAGCAGCTTAGGACTTCCGGGACAGGGTCAACAGACCCAGTACTTC
CASSLGLPGQGQQTQYF
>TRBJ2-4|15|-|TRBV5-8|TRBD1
TGTGCCAGCAGCTTAGAAGACAGGGCCCAAAACATTCAGTACTTC
CASSLEDRAQNIQYF
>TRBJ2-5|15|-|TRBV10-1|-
TGCGCCAGCACCGCCAAACTAGTGGGGTCAGAGACCCAGTACTTC
CASTAKLVGSETQYF
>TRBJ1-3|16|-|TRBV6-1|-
TGTGCCAGCAGTGAAGCGGACAGAATCTCTGGAAACACCATATATTTT
CASSEADRISGNTIYF
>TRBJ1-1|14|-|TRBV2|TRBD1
TGTGCCAGCAGTTCCGGACAGGGGGCGATTGAAGCTTTCTTT
CASSSGQGAIEAFF
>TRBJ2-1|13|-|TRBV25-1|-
TGTGCCAGCAGTGAATCACCCGGGAATGAGCAGTTCTTC
CASSESPGNEQFF
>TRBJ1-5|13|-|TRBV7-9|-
TGTGCCAGCAGCTTAGGTGTCGCCGGGCCCCAGCATTTT
CASSLGVAGPQHF
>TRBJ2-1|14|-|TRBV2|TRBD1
TGTGCCAGCAGGGCCGGGACAGGGGCCCATGAGCAGTTCTTC
CASRAGTGAHEQFF
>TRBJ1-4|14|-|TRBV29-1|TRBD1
TGCAGCGTATCATTGCGGACAGGGAGGGAAAAACTGTTTTTT
CSVSLRTGREKLFF
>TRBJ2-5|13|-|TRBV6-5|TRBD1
TGTGCCTCGCTACAGGGGGCGGAGGAGACCCAGTACTTC
CASLQGAEETQYF
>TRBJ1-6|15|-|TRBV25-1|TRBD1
TGTGCCAGCAGTGGAAACAGGGGGAGGAATTCACCCCTCCACTTT
CASSGNRGRNSPLHF
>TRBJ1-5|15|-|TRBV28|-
TGTGCCAGCAGTAAGGACAGCCCGAGCAATCAGCCCCAGCATTTT
CASSKDSPSNQPQHF
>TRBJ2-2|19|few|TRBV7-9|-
TGTGCCAGCAGCCCCCTCTTTTGGACATTCGCTACGAACACCGGGGAGCTGTTTTTT
CASSPLFWTFATNTGELFF
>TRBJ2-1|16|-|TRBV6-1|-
TGTGCCAGCAGTGAAATGGGGAGCCCTAGTTCCAATGAGCAGTTCTTC
CASSEMGSPSSNEQFF
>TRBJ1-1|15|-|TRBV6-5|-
TGTGCCAGCAGTTCGACTACAGGGATGAACACTGAAGCTTTCTTT
CASSSTTGMNTEAFF
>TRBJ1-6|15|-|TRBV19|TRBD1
TGTGCCAGTACCGGACAGGGGGATCGGGGTTCACCCCTCCACTTT
CASTGQGDRGSPLHF
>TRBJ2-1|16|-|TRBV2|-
TGTGCCAGCAGTGAAGTGGGGGGAGAATCCTACAATGAGCAGTTCTTC
CASSEVGGESYNEQFF
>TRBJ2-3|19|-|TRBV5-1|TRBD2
TGCGCCAGCAGCTTGGAACTAGCGGGGGGGCGGTTCGGCACAGATACGCAGTATTTT
CASSLELAGGRFGTDTQYF
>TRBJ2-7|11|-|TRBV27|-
TGTGCCAGCAGGGACAGTTACGAGCAGTACTTC
CASRDSYEQYF
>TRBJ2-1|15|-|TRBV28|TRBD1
TGTGCCAGCGGGGAACAGGGGGTAAATAGAAATGAGCAGTTCTTC
CASGEQGVNRNEQFF
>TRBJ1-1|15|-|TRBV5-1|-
TGCGCCAGCAGCTCGGGACACGATTACGGCACTGAAGCTTTCTTT
CASSSGHDYGTEAFF
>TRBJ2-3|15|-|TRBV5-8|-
TGTGCCAGCAGCTTGGCCGGTCAGGACTCAGATACGCAGTATTTT
CASSLAGQDSDTQYF
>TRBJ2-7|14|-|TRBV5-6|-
TGTGCCAGCAGCTCGGGCGGGGCCCCCTACGAGCAGTACTTC
CASSSGGAPYEQYF
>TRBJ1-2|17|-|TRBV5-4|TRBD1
TGTGCCAGCAGCTTTGGGCGGACAGGAGGTCTCCTTGGAGGCTACACCTTC
CASSFGRTGGLLGGYTF
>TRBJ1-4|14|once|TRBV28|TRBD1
TGTGCCAGCAGGGCGGACAGGGATTATGAAAAACTGTTTTTT
CASRADRDYEKLFF
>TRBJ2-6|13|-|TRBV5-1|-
TGCGCCAGCAGCGCCGACAGGGCCAACGTCCTGACTTTC
CASSADRANVLTF
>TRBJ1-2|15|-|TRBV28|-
TGTGCCAGCAGTCCCTGGACAGTGACTCAGTATGGCTACACCTTC
CASSPWTVTQYGYTF
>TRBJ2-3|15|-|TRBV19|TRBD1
TGTGCCAGTAGCAGGGACAGGGCGCGCACAGATACGCAGTATTTT
CASSRDRARTDTQYF
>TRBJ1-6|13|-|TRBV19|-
TGTGCCAGTAATACAGTGGCCAATTCACCCCTCCACTTT
CASNTVANSPLHF
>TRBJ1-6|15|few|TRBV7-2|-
TGTGCCAGCAGCCGCTGGGGAGCCTATAATTCACCCCTCCACTTT
CASSRWGAYNSPLHF